Listed here are 24 T cell receptor beta chains from one sample, sequenced in a study of response to subunit inactivated influenza vaccine. In TCRdb, the RT-PCR reads were re-called with MiXCR into one record per CDR3 protein. The table includes under 950,000 distinct CDR3 sequences, around 21% detected once. Here the sequenced sample was PBMCs from blood, taken more than 4 days after vaccination. The receptor set was obtained from a man over 45 who received an inactivated influenza vaccine.

This clonotype appeared a few times. This chain joins TRBV16 and TRBJ2-7; D gene unclear. Germline V gives CDR1 KGHSY, CDR2 FQNENV. This CDR3 is built from 15 residues. Trimming shortened V by 0 bases and J by 2 bases, and 11 bases separated the two germline ends. In DNA form, the CDR3 reads TGTGCCAGCAGCCAATCGCTGGGTGCTACCTACGAGCAGTACTTC. This sequence encodes CASSQSLGATYEQYF.

V gene TRBV7-2 combines with J gene TRBJ2-5; D remains unclear. This CDR3 contains 14 residues. The germline V and J ends were trimmed by 2 bases and 3 bases, with 10 bases remaining between them. CDR1 SGHTA and CDR2 FQGNSA come from the germline V gene. The CDR3 DNA follows: TGTGCCAGCAGCTTACTGTGGGGAAAAGAGACCCAGTACTTC. This sequence encodes CASSLLWGKETQYF. Based on the CDR3 plus reference TRBV7-2 and TRBJ2-5, the full variable domain is GAGVSQSPSNKVTEKGKDVELRCDPISGHTALYWYRQSLGQGLEFLIYFQGNSAPDKSGLPSDRFSAERTGGSVSTLTIQRTQQEDSAVYLCASSLLWGKETQYFGPGTRLLVL.

This clonotype was observed a few times. CDR3 nucleotides: TGTGCCAGCAGCTTAGTCGGGGCCAACCAAGAGACCCAGTACTTC. As protein: CASSLVGANQETQYF. V is TRBV7-6 and J is TRBJ2-5; D assignment may be TRBD1 or TRBD2 (5 bases each). This CDR3 has 15 residues. CDR1 and CDR2 from the germline V gene are SGHVS and FNYEAQ. V dropped 1 base and J dropped 0 bases, with 9 bases sitting between them.

The V gene is TRBV12-3 or TRBV12-4, the J gene TRBJ2-1, with a weak D call TRBD2 (5 bases). Trimming removed 8 bases from V and 8 bases from J, with 25 bases in between. This CDR3 region has 16 residues. CDR3 protein: CASGPGSRSSGDEQFF. Written as DNA, the CDR3 is TGTGCCAGCGGCCCGGGGTCCCGTTCTTCCGGGGATGAGCAGTTCTTC.

The V and J genes are TRBV5-1 and TRBJ2-3; TRBD2 matches 7 bases. After removal of 8 bases from V and 4 bases from J, the junction contained 13 bases not matched to a gene. Germline V gene data show CDR1 as SGHRS and CDR2 as YFSETQ. The CDR3 runs to 15 residues. The CDR3 region is CASNHGGRLSDTQYF. The CDR3 region has the DNA TGCGCCAGTAATCACGGCGGGAGATTATCAGATACGCAGTATTTT.

The V gene is TRBV6-5, the J gene TRBJ2-2, with D possibly TRBD1 on 6 matching bases. Germline loops: CDR1 MNHEY, CDR2 SVGAGI. With 2 bases removed from V and 0 bases from J, the gap between germline ends came to 13 bases. This CDR3 region has 17 residues. This chain's CDR3 is CASSYVPTGANTGELFF. DNA for the CDR3: TGTGCCAGCAGTTACGTCCCGACAGGAGCGAACACCGGGGAGCTGTTTTTT.

There are a few counts of this clonotype. The chain links TRBV5-1 to TRBJ1-2; maybe TRBD1 (5 bases). From germline, CDR1 is SGHRS and CDR2 YFSETQ. V lost 6 bases and J 7 bases, leaving 25 bases between the germline ends. CDR3 size: 16 residues. CDR3 region: CASTAFQRTNLGGYTF. In DNA form, the CDR3 reads TGCGCCAGCACCGCCTTCCAGAGGACAAACCTTGGTGGCTACACCTTC.

The CDR3 nucleotides read TGTGCCAGCAGCTTGAGGGGGTCCCGCAGCACAGATACGCAGTATTTT. It translates to CASSLRGSRSTDTQYF. The chain recombines TRBV5-6 with TRBJ2-3, with D possibly matching TRBD1 (6 bases). V was cut by 1 base and J by 0 bases, with 12 bases left in between. Per the germline V gene, CDR1 is SGHDT and CDR2 is YYEEEE. There are 16 residues in the CDR3.

The gene calls are TRBV25-1 and TRBJ2-1; no clear D. V was shortened by 2 bases and J by 7 bases, with 3 bases between the two germline ends. This CDR3 region has 11 residues. Per the germline V gene, CDR1 is MGHDK and CDR2 is SYGVNS. The CDR3 DNA reads TGTGCCAGCAGTGAACTTAATGAGCAGTTCTTC. Translation: CASSELNEQFF.

This chain connects TRBV7-8 to TRBJ2-1, with 7 bases aligning to TRBD1. J lost 7 bases, V lost 4 bases, and 10 bases had no gene match. This CDR3 region has 15 residues. From germline, CDR1 is SGHVS and CDR2 FQNEAQ. The DNA of the CDR3 is TGTGCCAGCAGCTCCAGATCCGACAGGGCTAATGAGCAGTTCTTC. Encoded protein: CASSSRSDRANEQFF.

This clonotype was observed a handful of times. This rearrangement joins TRBV15 to TRBJ2-3; 12 positions agree with TRBD2. This CDR3 region has 17 residues. The germline V gene encodes CDR1 LNHNV and CDR2 YYDKDF (reference sequence). Trimming cost V 2 bases and J 3 bases; bases outside gene matches: 6. This chain's CDR3 is CATSRPRGLAGTDTQYF. The CDR3 coding sequence is TGTGCCACCAGCAGACCCAGAGGACTAGCGGGAACAGATACGCAGTATTTT.

This chain uses TRBV7-2 with TRBJ2-7; D possibly corresponds to TRBD1 (5 bases). Per germline, CDR1 SGHTA and CDR2 FQGNSA. V shed 1 base and J shed 3 bases, with 13 bases lying between them. The CDR3 length is 15 residues. Here the CDR3 reads CASSLDQAGIYEQYF. In nucleotides, the CDR3 is TGTGCCAGCAGCTTAGATCAGGCAGGGATCTACGAGCAGTACTTC.

This clonotype has just a few counts. The rearrangement links TRBV28 to TRBJ1-6; TRBD1 might be the D (6 bases). Trimming removed 7 bases from V and 6 bases from J, with 7 bases in between. Germline loops: CDR1 MDHEN, CDR2 SYDVKM. This CDR3 is built from 12 residues. The CDR3 loop is CASTRGNSPLHF. The CDR3 nucleotides read TGTGCCAGCACCAGGGGTAATTCACCCCTCCACTTT.

This clonotype has more than one count but fewer than ten. Written as DNA, the CDR3 is TGCAGTGCTAGCCCTCCAAGCGGGGAGTCGAGAGAGACCCAGTACTTC. Translation: CSASPPSGESRETQYF. The gene calls are TRBV20-1 and TRBJ2-5; 7 nucleotides line up with TRBD2. Per the germline V gene, CDR1 is DFQATT and CDR2 is SNEGSKA (reference sequence). This CDR3 has 16 residues. V gave up 3 bases and J gave up 4 bases; unmatched junction bases: 14.

The chain has TRBV27 and TRBJ2-5; D unclear. Deletions cut 0 bases from V and 2 bases from J, with 10 bases between. CDR3 length equals 15 residues. Germline CDR1 MNHEY, CDR2 SMNVEV (reference sequence). CDR3: CASSLSIWQQETQYF. Written as DNA, the CDR3 is TGTGCCAGCAGTTTATCTATTTGGCAGCAAGAGACCCAGTACTTC.

This clonotype came up a few times. J is TRBJ2-1 and V is TRBV6-1; 11 nucleotides agree with TRBD2. The CDR3 has 15 residues. V lost 6 bases to trimming and J lost 6 bases; unmatched junction nucleotides: 7. Germline V gene data show CDR1 as MNHNS and CDR2 as SASEGT. Here the CDR3 DNA reads TGTGCCAGCAGGCTACTAGCGGGAGAGTTCAATGAGCAGTTCTTC. Protein: CASRLLAGEFNEQFF.

V usage is TRBV24-1 and J usage is TRBJ1-5, with TRBD1 identical over 8 bases. Per germline, CDR1 KGHDR and CDR2 SFDVKD. V gave up 7 bases and J gave up 1 base; unmatched junction bases: 2. The CDR3 is made up of 14 amino acids. CDR3 in DNA: TGTGCCACCAGGCGACAGGGGAGCAATCAGCCCCAGCATTTT. Its protein is CATRRQGSNQPQHF.

This clonotype was seen only a few times. The chain combines TRBV12-3 or TRBV12-4 with TRBJ1-2; 11 bases map to TRBD1. Trimming took 3 bases from V and 8 from J; bases not matched to a gene: 5. The CDR3 is made up of 14 amino acids. The CDR3 reads CASSFRTGGGGYTF. DNA for the CDR3: TGTGCCAGCAGTTTTCGGACAGGGGGCGGCGGCTACACCTTC.

V usage is TRBV7-8 and J usage is TRBJ2-1, with TRBD2 matching over 9 bases. Germline V CDR1 and CDR2: SGHVS, FQNEAQ. J gave up 4 bases and V 5 bases, and 21 bases lay outside the gene matches. This CDR3 has 20 amino acids. The chain's CDR3 is CASSRRGGPREGPRYNEQFF. CDR3 sequence (DNA): TGTGCCAGCAGCAGGAGGGGGGGTCCGCGGGAGGGCCCTCGTTACAATGAGCAGTTCTTC.

The chain's CDR3 is CASSQEQGAYGYTF. CDR3 sequence (DNA): TGTGCCAGCAGCCAGGAACAGGGAGCCTATGGCTACACCTTC. The chain carries TRBV3-1 and TRBJ1-2, with a possible D match to TRBD1 (6 bases). Trimming pared 3 bases from V and 4 bases from J, leaving 12 bases between. Germline V gene data show CDR1 as LGHDT and CDR2 as YNNKEL (reference sequence). This CDR3 has 14 amino acids.

This clonotype came up a few times. This chain uses TRBV7-2 with TRBJ2-5; 7 bases line up with TRBD1. After removal of 0 bases from V and 5 bases from J, the junction contained 9 bases not matched to a gene. Germline V lookup: CDR1 SGHTA, CDR2 FQGNSA. The CDR3 runs 16 residues. The CDR3 DNA sequence: TGTGCCAGCAGCTTAGCGCTATCGACAGGGATGGAGACCCAGTACTTC. Protein product: CASSLALSTGMETQYF.

This clonotype was seen more than once but under ten times. The CDR3 nucleotides read TGTGCCAGCAGTGTTACTAACGGCCACAATGAGCAGTTCTTC. Amino acid sequence: CASSVTNGHNEQFF. V gene TRBV25-1 combines with J gene TRBJ2-1; D ambiguous. The germline CDR1 and CDR2 sequences are MGHDK and SYGVNS. Trimming cost V 4 bases and J 5 bases, with 12 bases left between them. CDR3 size: 14 residues.

This clonotype was found many times. The rearrangement joins TRBV29-1 to TRBJ2-7; possible D gene TRBD2, 7 bases. CDR3 length equals 13 residues. V was trimmed by 4 bases and J by 6 bases, leaving 16 bases between them. Per germline, CDR1 SQVTM and CDR2 ANQGSEA. The CDR3 bases are TGCAGCGTTGGGGGGGGGCCCGACAGCGAGCAGTACTTC. Encoded protein: CSVGGGPDSEQYF.

The chain carries TRBV6-2 or TRBV6-3 and TRBJ1-5; TRBD1 matches at 7 bases. CDR3 length equals 14 residues. Germline V gene data show CDR1 as MNHEY and CDR2 as SVGEGT. With V trimmed by 2 bases and J by 5 bases, 3 bases remained unmatched. The CDR3 DNA reads TGTGCCAGCAGTTACGGACAGGCACATCAGCCCCAGCATTTT. It codes for CASSYGQAHQPQHF.